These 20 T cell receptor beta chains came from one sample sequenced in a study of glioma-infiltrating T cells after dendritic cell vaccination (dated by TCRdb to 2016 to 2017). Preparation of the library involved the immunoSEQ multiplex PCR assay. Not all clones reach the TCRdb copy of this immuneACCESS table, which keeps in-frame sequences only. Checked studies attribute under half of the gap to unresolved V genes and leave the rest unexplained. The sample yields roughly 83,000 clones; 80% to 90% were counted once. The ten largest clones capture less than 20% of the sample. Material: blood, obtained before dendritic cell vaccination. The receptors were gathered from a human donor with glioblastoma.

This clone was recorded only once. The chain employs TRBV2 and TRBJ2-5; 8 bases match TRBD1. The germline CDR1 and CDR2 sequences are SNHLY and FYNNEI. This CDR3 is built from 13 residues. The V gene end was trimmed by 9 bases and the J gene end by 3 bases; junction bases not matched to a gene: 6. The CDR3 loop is CARSRDRKETQYF. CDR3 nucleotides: TGTGCCAGATCCCGGGACAGGAAAGAGACCCAGTACTTC.

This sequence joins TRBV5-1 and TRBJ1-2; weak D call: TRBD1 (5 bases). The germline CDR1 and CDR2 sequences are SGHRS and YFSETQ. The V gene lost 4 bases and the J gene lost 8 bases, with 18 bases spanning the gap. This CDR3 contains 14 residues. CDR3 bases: TGCGCCAGCAGCCTCGCCGACAGTCTTGTGGGCTACACCTTC. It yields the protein CASSLADSLVGYTF.

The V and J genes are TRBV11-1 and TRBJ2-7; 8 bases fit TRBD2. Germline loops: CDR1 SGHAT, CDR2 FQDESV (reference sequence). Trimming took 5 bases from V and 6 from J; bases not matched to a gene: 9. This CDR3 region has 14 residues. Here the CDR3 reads CASSAGLGSAEQYF. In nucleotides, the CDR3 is TGTGCCAGCAGCGCGGGACTAGGGTCTGCCGAGCAGTACTTC.

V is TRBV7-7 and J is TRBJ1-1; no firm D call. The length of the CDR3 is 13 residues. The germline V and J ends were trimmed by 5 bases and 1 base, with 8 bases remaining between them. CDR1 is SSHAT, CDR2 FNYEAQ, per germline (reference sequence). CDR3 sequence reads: CASSKEKNTEAFF. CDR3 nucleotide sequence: TGTGCCAGCAGCAAAGAGAAGAACACTGAAGCTTTCTTT.

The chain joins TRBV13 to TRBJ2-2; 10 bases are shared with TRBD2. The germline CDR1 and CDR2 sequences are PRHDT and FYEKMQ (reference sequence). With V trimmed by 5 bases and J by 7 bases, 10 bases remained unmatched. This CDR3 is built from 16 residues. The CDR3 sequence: CASSPAAGGPGGELFF. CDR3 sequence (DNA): TGTGCCAGCAGCCCAGCAGCGGGAGGGCCCGGCGGGGAGCTGTTTTTT.

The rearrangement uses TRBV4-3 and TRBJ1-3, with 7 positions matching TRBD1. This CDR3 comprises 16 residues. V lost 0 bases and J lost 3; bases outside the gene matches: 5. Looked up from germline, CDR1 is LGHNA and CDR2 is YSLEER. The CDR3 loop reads CASSQDHDRDGNTIYF. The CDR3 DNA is TGCGCCAGCAGCCAAGATCACGACAGGGATGGAAACACCATATATTTT.

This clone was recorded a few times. The CDR3 protein is CASSYRAAGAYEQYF. For the CDR3, the DNA is TGTGCCAGCAGTTACCGGGCGGCAGGGGCGTACGAGCAGTACTTC. The rearrangement uses TRBV6-5 and TRBJ2-7, with D perhaps TRBD1 (6 bases). Germline CDR1 and CDR2: MNHEY and SVGAGI. The CDR3 sequence is 15 residues long. The V end lost 2 bases, the J end lost 4 bases, and 15 bases lay between the germline ends.

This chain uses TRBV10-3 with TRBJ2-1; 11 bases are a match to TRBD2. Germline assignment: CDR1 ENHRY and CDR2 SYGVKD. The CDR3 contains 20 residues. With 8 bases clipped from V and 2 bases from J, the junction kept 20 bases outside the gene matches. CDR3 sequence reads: CAIGGGGGLAGPGAYNEQFF. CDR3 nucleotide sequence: TGTGCCATCGGGGGGGGCGGAGGACTAGCGGGCCCCGGAGCCTACAATGAGCAGTTCTTC.

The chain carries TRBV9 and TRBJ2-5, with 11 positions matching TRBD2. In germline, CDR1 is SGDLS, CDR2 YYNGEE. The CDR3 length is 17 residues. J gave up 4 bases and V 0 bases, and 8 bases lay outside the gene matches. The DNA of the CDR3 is TGTGCCAGCAGCGTAGCCCCCTTAGCGGGGGGGGCAGAGACCCAGTACTTC. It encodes CASSVAPLAGGAETQYF.

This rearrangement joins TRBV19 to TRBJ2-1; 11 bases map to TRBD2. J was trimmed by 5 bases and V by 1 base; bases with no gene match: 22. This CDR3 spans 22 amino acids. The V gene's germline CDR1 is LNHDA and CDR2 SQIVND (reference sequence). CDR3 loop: CASSIATELAGALVKGDNEQFF. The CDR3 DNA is TGTGCCAGTAGTATAGCGACAGAACTAGCGGGAGCATTGGTCAAAGGAGACAATGAGCAGTTCTTC.

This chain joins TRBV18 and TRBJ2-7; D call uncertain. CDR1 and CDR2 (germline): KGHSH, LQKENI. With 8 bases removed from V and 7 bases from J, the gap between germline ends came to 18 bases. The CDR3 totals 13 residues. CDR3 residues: CASALSANGEQYF. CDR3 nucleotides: TGTGCCAGCGCACTTTCCGCAAACGGGGAGCAGTACTTC.

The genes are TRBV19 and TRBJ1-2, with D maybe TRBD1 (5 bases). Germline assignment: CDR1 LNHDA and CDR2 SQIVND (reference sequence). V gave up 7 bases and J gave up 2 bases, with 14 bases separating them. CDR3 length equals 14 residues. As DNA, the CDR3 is TGTGCCAGTACCTACCTTGACAGAAACTATGGCTACACCTTC. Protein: CASTYLDRNYGYTF. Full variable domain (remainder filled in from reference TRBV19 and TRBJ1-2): DGGITQSPKYLFRKEGQNVTLSCEQNLNHDAMYWYRQDPGQGLRLIYYSQIVNDFQKGDIAEGYSVSREKKESFPLTVTSAQKNPTAFYLCASTYLDRNYGYTFGSGTRLTVV.

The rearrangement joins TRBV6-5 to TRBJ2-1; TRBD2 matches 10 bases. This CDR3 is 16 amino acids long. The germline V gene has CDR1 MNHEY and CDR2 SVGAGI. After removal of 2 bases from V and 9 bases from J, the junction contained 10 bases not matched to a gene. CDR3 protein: CASSYLGPAGGGEQFF. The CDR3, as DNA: TGTGCCAGCAGTTACCTCGGTCCAGCGGGGGGGGGTGAGCAGTTCTTC.

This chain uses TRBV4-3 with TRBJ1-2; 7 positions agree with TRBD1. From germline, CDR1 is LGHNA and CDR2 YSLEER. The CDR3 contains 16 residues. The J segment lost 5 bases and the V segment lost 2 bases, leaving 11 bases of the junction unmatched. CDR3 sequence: CASSQIPGGYEYGYTF. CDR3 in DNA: TGCGCCAGCAGCCAAATTCCAGGGGGGTATGAATATGGCTACACCTTC.

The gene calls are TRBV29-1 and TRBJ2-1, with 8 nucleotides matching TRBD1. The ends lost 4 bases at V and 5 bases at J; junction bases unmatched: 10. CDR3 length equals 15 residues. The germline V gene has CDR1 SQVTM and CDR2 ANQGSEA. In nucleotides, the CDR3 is TGCAGCGTTGGGGGTGCGGACAGGGCTGACAATGAGCAGTTCTTC. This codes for CSVGGADRADNEQFF.

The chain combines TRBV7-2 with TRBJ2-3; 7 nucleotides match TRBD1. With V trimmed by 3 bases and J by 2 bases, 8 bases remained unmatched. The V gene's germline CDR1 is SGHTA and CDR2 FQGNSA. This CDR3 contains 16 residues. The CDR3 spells CASSLRGPPSTDTQYF. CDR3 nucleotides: TGTGCCAGCAGCTTGAGGGGGCCCCCGTCCACAGATACGCAGTATTTT.

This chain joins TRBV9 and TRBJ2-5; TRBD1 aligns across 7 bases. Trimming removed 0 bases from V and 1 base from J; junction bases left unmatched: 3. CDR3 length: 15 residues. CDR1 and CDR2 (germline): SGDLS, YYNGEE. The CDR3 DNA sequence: TGTGCCAGCAGCGTAGCTGGGACAGTCCAAGAGACCCAGTACTTC. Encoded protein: CASSVAGTVQETQYF.

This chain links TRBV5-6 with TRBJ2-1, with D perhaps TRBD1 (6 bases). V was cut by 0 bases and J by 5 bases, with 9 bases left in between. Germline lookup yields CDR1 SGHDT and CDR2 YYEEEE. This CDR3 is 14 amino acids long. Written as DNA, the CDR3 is TGTGCCAGCAGCTTGGAGGACAGCAACAATGAGCAGTTCTTC. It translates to CASSLEDSNNEQFF. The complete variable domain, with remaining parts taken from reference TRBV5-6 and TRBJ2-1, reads DAGVTQSPTHLIKTRGQQVTLRCSPKSGHDTVSWYQQALGQGPQFIFQYYEEEERQRGNFPDRFSGHQFPNYSSELNVNALLLGDSALYLCASSLEDSNNEQFFGPGTRLTVL.

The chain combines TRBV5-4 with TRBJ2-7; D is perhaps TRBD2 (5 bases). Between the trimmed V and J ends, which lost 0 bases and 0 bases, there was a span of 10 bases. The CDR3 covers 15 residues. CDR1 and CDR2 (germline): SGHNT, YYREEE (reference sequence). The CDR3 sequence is CASSLAGISSYEQYF. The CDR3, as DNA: TGTGCCAGCAGCTTGGCCGGGATCAGCTCCTACGAGCAGTACTTC.

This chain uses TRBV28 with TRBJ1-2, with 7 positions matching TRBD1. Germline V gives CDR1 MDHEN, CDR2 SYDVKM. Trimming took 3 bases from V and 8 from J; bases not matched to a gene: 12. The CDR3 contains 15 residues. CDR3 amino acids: CASSFLMSGQIGYTF. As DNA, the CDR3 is TGTGCCAGCAGTTTTCTGATGTCGGGACAGATCGGCTACACCTTC.